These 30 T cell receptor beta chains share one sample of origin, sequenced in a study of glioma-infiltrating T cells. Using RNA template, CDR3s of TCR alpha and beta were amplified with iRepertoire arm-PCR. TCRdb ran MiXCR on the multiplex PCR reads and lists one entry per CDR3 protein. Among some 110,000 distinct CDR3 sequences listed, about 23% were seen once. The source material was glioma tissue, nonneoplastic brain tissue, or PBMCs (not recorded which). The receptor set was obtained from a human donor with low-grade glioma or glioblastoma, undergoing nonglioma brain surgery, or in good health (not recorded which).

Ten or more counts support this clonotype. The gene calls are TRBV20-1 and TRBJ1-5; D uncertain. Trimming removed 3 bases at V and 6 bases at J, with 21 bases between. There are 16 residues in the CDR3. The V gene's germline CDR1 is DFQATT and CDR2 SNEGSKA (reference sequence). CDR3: CSASSVDLETRQPQHF. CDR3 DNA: TGCAGTGCTAGTTCTGTTGATCTCGAAACCCGTCAGCCCCAGCATTTT.

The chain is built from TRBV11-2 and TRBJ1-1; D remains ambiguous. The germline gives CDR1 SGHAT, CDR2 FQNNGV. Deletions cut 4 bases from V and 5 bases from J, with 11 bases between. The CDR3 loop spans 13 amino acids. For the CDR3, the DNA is TGTGCCAGCAGCTCAGCCCCTTGGACTGAAGCTTTCTTT. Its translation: CASSSAPWTEAFF.

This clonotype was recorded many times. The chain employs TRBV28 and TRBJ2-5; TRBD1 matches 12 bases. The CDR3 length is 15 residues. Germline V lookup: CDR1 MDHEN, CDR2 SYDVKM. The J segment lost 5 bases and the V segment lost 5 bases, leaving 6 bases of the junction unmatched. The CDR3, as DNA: TGTGCCAGCAGTCCCGGGACAGGGGGCCCGGAGACCCAGTACTTC. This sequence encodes CASSPGTGGPETQYF.

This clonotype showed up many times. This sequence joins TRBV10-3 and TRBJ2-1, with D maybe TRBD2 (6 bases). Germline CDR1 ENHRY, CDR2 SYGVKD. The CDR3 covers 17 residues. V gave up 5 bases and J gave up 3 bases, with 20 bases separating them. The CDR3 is CAISPLIPSAYYNEQFF. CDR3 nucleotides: TGTGCCATCAGTCCCCTGATTCCTAGCGCCTACTACAATGAGCAGTTCTTC.

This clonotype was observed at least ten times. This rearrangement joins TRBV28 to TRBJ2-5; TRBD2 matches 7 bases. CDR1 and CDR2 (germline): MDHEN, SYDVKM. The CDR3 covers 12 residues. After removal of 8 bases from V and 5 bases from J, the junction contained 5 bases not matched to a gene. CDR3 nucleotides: TGTGCCAGCCCCTTGGGGGGGGAGACCCAGTACTTC. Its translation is CASPLGGETQYF.

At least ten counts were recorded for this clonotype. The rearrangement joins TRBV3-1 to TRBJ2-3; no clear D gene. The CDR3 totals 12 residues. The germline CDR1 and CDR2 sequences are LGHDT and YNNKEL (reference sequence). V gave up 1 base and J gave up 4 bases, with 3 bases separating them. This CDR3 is CASSQVSDTQYF. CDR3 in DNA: TGTGCCAGCAGCCAAGTCTCAGATACGCAGTATTTT.

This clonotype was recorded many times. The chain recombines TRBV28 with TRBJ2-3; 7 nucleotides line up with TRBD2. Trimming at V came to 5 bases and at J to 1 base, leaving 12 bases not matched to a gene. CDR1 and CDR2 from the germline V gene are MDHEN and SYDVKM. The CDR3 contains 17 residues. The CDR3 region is CASSPHKGAGGTDTQYF. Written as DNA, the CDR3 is TGTGCCAGCAGTCCCCACAAGGGCGCGGGGGGCACAGATACGCAGTATTTT.

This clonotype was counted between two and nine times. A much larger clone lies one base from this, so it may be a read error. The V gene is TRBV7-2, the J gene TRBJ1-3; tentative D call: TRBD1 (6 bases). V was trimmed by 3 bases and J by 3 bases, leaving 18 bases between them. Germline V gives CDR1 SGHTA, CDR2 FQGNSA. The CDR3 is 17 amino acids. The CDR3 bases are TGTGCCAGCAGCTTTGTAACAGGGAGAAAGAATGGAAACACCATATATTTT. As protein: CASSFVTGRKNGNTIYF.

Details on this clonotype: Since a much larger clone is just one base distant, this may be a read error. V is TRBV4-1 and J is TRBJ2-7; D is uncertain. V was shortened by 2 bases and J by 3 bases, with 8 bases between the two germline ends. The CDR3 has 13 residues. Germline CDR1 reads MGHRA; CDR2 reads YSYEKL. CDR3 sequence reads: CASSQFQSYEQYF. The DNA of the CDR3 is TGCGCCAGCAGCCAATTTCAAAGCTACGAGCAGTACTTC.

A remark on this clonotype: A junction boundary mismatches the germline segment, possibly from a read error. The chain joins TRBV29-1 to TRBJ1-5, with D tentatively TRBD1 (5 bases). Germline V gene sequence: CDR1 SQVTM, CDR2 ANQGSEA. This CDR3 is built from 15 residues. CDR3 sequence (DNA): TGCCGCGTTGCCTTGCCCGGGGCCCCCCCTCCGCCCCCGCCTTTT. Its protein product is CRVALPGAPPPPPPF.

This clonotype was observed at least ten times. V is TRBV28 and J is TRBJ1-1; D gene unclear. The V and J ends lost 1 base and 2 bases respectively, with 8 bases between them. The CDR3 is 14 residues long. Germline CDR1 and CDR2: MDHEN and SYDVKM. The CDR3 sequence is CASSLSSVNTEAFF. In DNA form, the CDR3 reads TGTGCCAGCAGTTTATCGTCAGTTAACACTGAAGCTTTCTTT.

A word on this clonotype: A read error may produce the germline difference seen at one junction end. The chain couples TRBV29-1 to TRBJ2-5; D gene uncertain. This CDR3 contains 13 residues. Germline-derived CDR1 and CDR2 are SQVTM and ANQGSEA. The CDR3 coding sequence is TGCAGCGTTTCCCCAGGCAACCAAGAGACCCAGTGCTTC. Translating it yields CSVSPGNQETQCF.

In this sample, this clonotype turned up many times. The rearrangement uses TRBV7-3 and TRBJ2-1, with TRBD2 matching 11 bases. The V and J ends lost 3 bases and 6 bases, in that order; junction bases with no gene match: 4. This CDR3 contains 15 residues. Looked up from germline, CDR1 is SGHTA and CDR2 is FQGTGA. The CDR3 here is CASSLTSGNFNEQFF. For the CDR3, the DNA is TGTGCCAGCAGCTTGACTAGCGGGAATTTCAATGAGCAGTTCTTC. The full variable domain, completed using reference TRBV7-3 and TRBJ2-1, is GAGVSQTPSNKVTEKGKYVELRCDPISGHTALYWYRQSLGQGPEFLIYFQGTGAADDSGLPNDRFFAVRPEGSVSTLKIQRTERGDSAVYLCASSLTSGNFNEQFFGPGTRLTVL.

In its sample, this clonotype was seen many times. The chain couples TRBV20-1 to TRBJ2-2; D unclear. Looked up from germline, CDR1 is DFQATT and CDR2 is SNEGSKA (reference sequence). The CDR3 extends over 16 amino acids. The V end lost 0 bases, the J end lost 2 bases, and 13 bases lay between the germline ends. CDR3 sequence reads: CSARDQRASNTGELFF. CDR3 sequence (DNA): TGCAGTGCTAGAGATCAACGAGCGAGTAACACCGGGGAGCTGTTTTTT.

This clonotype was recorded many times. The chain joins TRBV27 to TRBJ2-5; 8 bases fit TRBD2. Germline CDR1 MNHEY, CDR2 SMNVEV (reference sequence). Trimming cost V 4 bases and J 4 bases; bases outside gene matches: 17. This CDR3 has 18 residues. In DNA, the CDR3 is TGTGCCAGCAGTTCTTTGCCCATACGAGCGGGAGTTCGAGAGACCCAGTACTTC. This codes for CASSSLPIRAGVRETQYF.

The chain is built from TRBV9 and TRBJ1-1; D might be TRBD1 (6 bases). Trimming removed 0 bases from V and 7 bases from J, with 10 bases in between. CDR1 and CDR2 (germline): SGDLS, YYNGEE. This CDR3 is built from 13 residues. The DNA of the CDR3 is TGTGCCAGCAGCGTAGAGGGGGGCCTTGAAGCTTTCTTT. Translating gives CASSVEGGLEAFF. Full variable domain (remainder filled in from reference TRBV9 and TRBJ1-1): DSGVTQTPKHLITATGQRVTLRCSPRSGDLSVYWYQQSLDQGLQFLIQYYNGEERAKGNILERFSAQQFPDLHSELNLSSLELGDSALYFCASSVEGGLEAFFGQGTRLTVV.

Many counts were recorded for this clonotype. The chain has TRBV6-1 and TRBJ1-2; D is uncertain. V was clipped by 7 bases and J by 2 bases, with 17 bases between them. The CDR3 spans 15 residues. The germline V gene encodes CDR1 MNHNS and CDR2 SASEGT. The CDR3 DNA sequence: TGTGCCAGCACCCCCAGGTTTGCAAGGAACTATGGCTACACCTTC. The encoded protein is CASTPRFARNYGYTF.

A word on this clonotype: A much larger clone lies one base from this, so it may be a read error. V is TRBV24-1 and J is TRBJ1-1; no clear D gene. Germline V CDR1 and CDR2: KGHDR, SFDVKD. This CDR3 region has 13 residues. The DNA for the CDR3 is TGTGCCACCAGTGGCGCAGTGAACACTGAAGTTTTCTTT. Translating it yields CATSGAVNTEVFF.

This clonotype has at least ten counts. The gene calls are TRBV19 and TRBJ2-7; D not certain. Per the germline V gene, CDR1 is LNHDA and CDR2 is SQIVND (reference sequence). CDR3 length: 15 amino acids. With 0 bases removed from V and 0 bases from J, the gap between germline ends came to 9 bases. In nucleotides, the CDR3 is TGTGCCAGTAGTATAGAGGGATCAAGCTCCTACGAGCAGTACTTC. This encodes CASSIEGSSSYEQYF.

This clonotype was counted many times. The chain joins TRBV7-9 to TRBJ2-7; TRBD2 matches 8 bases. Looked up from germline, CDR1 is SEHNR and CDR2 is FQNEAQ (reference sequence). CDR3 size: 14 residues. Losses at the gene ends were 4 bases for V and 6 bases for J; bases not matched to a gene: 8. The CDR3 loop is CASSSRLASTEQYF. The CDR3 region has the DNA TGTGCCAGCAGCTCCCGACTAGCGTCCACCGAGCAGTACTTC.

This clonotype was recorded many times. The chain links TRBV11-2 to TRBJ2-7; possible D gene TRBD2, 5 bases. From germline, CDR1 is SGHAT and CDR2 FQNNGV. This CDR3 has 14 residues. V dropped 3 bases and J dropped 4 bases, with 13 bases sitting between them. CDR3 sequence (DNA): TGTGCCAGCAGCTTTCCGGGATTTGGGTACGAGCAGTACTTC. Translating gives CASSFPGFGYEQYF. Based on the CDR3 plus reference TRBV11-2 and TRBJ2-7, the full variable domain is EAGVAQSPRYKIIEKRQSVAFWCNPISGHATLYWYQQILGQGPKLLIQFQNNGVVDDSQLPKDRFSAERLKGVDSTLKIQPAKLEDSAVYLCASSFPGFGYEQYFGPGTRLTVT.

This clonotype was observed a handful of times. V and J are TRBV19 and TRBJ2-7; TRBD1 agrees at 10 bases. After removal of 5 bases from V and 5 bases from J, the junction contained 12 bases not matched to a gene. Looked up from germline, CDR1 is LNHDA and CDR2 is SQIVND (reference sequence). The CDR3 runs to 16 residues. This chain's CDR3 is CASSPPPGTGDHEQYF. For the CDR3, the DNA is TGTGCCAGTAGTCCTCCCCCCGGGACAGGGGACCACGAGCAGTACTTC.

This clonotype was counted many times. The CDR3 sequence is CASSVGGSRYEQYF. CDR3 DNA sequence: TGTGCCAGCAGCGTTGGCGGGAGTAGATACGAGCAGTACTTC. The rearrangement joins TRBV9 to TRBJ2-7; TRBD2 matches 7 bases. The CDR3 sequence is 14 residues long. V shed 2 bases, J shed 4 bases, and the junction held 6 bases outside the gene matches. Per the germline V gene, CDR1 is SGDLS and CDR2 is YYNGEE. The full variable domain, in which reference TRBV9 and TRBJ2-7 provide the parts outside the CDR3, is DSGVTQTPKHLITATGQRVTLRCSPRSGDLSVYWYQQSLDQGLQFLIQYYNGEERAKGNILERFSAQQFPDLHSELNLSSLELGDSALYFCASSVGGSRYEQYFGPGTRLTVT.

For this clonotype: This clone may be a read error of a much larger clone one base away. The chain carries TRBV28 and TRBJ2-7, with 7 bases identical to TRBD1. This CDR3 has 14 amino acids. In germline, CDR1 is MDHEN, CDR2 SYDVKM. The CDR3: CACRAGTEIYEQYF. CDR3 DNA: TGTGCCTGCAGGGCCGGGACAGAGATCTACGAGCAGTACTTC.

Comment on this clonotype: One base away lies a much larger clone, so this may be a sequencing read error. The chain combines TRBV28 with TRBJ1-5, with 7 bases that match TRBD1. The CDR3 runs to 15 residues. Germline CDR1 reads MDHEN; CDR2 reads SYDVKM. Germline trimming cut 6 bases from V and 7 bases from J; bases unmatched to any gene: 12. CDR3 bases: TGTGCCAGCAGCCGGGGACACCAGGGGGGGCAGCCCCAGCATTTT. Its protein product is CASSRGHQGGQPQHF. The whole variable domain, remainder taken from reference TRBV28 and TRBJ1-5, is DVKVTQSSRYLVKRTGEKVFLECVQDMDHENMFWYRQDPGLGLRLIYFSYDVKMKEKGDIPEGYSVSREKKERFSLILESASTNQTSMYLCASSRGHQGGQPQHFGDGTRLSIL.

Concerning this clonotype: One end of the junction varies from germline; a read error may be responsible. The CDR3 DNA follows: TGTGCCAGCATCCAAGAAGGGACATCTGAAGCTTTCTTT. It is translated as CASIQEGTSEAFF. The rearrangement links TRBV3-1 to TRBJ1-1; D perhaps matches TRBD1 (6 bases). The CDR3 contains 13 residues. Looked up from germline, CDR1 is LGHDT and CDR2 is YNNKEL (reference sequence).

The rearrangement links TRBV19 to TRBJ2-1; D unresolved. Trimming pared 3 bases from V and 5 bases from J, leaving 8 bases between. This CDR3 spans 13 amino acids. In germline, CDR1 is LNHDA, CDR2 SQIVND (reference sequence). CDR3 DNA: TGTGCCAGTAGTATTGGACGTAACAATGAGCAGTTCTTC. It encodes CASSIGRNNEQFF. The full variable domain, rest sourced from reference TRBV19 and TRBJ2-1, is DGGITQSPKYLFRKEGQNVTLSCEQNLNHDAMYWYRQDPGQGLRLIYYSQIVNDFQKGDIAEGYSVSREKKESFPLTVTSAQKNPTAFYLCASSIGRNNEQFFGPGTRLTVL.

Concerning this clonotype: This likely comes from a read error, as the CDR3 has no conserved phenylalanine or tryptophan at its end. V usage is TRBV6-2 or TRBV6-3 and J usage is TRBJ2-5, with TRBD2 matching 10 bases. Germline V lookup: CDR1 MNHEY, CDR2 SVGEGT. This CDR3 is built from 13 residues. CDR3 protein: CAGRTSGQETQYL. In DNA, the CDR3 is TGTGCCGGCAGGACTAGCGGACAAGAGACCCAGTACCTC.

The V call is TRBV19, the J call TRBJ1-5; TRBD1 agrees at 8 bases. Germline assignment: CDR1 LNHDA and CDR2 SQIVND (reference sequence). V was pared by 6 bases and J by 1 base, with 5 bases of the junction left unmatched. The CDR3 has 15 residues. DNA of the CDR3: TGTGCCAGTAGAGCCCAGGGGGCCAGCAATCAGCCCCAGCATTTT. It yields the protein CASRAQGASNQPQHF.

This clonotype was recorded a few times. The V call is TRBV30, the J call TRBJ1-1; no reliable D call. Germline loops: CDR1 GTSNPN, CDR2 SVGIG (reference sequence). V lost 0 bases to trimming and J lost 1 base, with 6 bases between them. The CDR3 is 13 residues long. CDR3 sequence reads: CAWSVLRNTEAFF. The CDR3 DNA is TGTGCCTGGAGTGTACTCCGGAACACTGAAGCTTTCTTT. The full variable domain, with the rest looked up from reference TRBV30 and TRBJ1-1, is SQTIHQWPATLVQPVGSPLSLECTVEGTSNPNLYWYRQAAGRGLQLLFYSVGIGQISSEVPQNLSASRPQDRQFILSSKKLLLSDSGFYLCAWSVLRNTEAFFGQGTRLTVV.